A selection of T cell receptor beta chains follows, all from one sample in a study of blood T cell repertoires in COVID-19. The table came from immunoSEQ multiplex PCR; TCRdb's copy has only in-frame clones and leaves some out. The table has about 240,000 clones, around 89% seen once. Material for sequencing was PBMCs or T cells enriched from blood (not recorded which). Source of these receptors: a woman aged 30 to 39 who had recovered from COVID-19. Both conserved end residues are trimmed from each CDR3. Each record gives: J gene, V gene, CDR3 protein.

TRBJ1-1,TRBV30,AWARQAGTEAF
TRBJ1-2,TRBV2,ASSESGGGYT
TRBJ1-5,TRBV28,ASSLERWSNQPQH
TRBJ1-2,TRBV15,ATSRVAGGGYT
TRBJ2-2,TRBV7-8,ASSLAAGATNTGELF
TRBJ1-2,TRBV28,ASTTEGNYGYT
TRBJ1-5,TRBV28,ASSSPGGLSNQPQH
TRBJ1-2,TRBV6-2/TRBV6-3,ASSYGLPSSTGRYGYT
TRBJ2-7,TRBV6-5,ASYPSGSYEQY
TRBJ1-1,TRBV18,ASSEAGDTEAF
TRBJ1-2,TRBV5-1,ASSQDSNLYGYT
TRBJ2-7,TRBV25-1,ASSDPGQGIYEQY
TRBJ2-7,TRBV7-2,ASSLLGVSEQY
TRBJ1-1,TRBV7-2,ASSRGQGRAAEAF
TRBJ1-2,TRBV28,ASTSEAYYGYT
TRBJ2-1,TRBV28,ASRRRAGKYNEQF
TRBJ2-1,TRBV11-3,ASSLDRPRGPYNEQF
TRBJ2-2,TRBV11-3,ASSLNRLGANTGELF
TRBJ1-5,TRBV15,ATSRDFLAGSDQPQH
TRBJ1-4,TRBV30,AGKDTNEKLF
TRBJ1-1,TRBV14,ASSRGGNGNTEAF
TRBJ1-6,TRBV7-2,ASSLGAGGDSPLH
TRBJ1-5,TRBV28,ASSPYYGGWGNQPQH
TRBJ1-2,TRBV27,ASKDTLLSGYT
TRBJ2-7,TRBV7-2,ASSPLAGVSYEQY
TRBJ2-1,TRBV21-1,ASSKATSGRPCRYNEQF
TRBJ2-7,TRBV6-2/TRBV6-3,ASSYSTPGLPRSEQY
TRBJ1-2,TRBV6-1,ASSEDEGSGGYT
TRBJ1-1,TRBV19,ASSSGYKAF
TRBJ2-3,TRBV5-1,ASSRTGTSGADTQY
TRBJ2-2,TRBV28,ASRANTGELF
TRBJ1-1,TRBV5-4,ASSPSVNTEAF
TRBJ1-1,TRBV28,ASSSPGGAGTEAF
TRBJ2-1,TRBV7-9,ASRDQGITVDEQF
TRBJ2-7,TRBV19,ASSPRGAILYEQY
TRBJ2-7,TRBV6-2/TRBV6-3,ASSYSSGTGPGEQY
TRBJ1-1,TRBV7-2,ASSLDRGRTEAF
TRBJ2-1,TRBV19,ASSPERVAYNEQF
TRBJ2-2,TRBV9,ASTGTITGELF
TRBJ1-2,TRBV6-5,ASSYGRNYGYT
TRBJ1-1,TRBV19,ASSIDLITTEAF
TRBJ2-2,TRBV2,ASSLDNLSTGELF
TRBJ1-1,TRBV27,ASSLFRGHTEAF
TRBJ2-1,TRBV27,ASSFGERQAGPSYNEQF
TRBJ2-7,TRBV23-1,ASSQLGGDCNYEQY
TRBJ1-1,TRBV19,ASSIKFNTEAF
TRBJ2-6,TRBV4-3,ASSHSPGIGANVLT
TRBJ2-7,TRBV2,ASSVTTGGYEQY
TRBJ1-1,TRBV7-2,ASSLRATTEAF
TRBJ2-1,TRBV4-3,ASSQDQGRVGGAYNEQF